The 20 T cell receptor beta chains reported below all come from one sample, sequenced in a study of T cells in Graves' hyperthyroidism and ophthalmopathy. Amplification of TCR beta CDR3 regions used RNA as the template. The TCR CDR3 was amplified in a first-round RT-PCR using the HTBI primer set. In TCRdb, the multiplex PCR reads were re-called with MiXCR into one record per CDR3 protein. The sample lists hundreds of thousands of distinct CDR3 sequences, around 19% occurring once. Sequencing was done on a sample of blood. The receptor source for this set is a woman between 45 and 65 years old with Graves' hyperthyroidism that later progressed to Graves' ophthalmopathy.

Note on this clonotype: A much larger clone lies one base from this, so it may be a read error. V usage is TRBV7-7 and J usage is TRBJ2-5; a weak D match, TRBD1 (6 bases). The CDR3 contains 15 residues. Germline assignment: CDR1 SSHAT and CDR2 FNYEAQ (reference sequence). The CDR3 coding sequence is TGTGCTAGCAGCTTAATCAGGGGCGTCCGAGAGACCCAGTACTTC. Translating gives CASSLIRGVRETQYF.

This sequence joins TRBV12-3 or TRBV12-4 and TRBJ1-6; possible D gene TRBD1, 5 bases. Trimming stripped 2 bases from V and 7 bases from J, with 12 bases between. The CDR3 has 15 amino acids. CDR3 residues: CASSLTGGVNSPLHF. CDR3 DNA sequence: TGTGCCAGCAGTTTAACGGGAGGGGTCAATTCACCCCTCCACTTT.

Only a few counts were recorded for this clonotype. CDR3 coding DNA: TGTGCCAGCTCACCCCTCCGGGACACTAACTACGAGCAGTACTTC. Translating it yields CASSPLRDTNYEQYF. The chain uses TRBV18 and TRBJ2-7; perhaps TRBD1 as D (6 bases). Germline lookup yields CDR1 KGHSH and CDR2 LQKENI. The length of the CDR3 is 15 residues. The V and J ends lost 3 bases and 3 bases respectively, with 15 bases between them.

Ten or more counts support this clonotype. The CDR3 spells CASSLLGTVQETQYF. CDR3 in DNA: TGTGCCAGCAGCCTACTCGGGACAGTCCAAGAGACCCAGTACTTC. This chain joins TRBV6-1 and TRBJ2-5, with 7 bases lining up with TRBD1. V shed 6 bases and J 1 base; nucleotides not matched to a gene: 8. There are 15 residues in the CDR3. Germline V CDR1 and CDR2: MNHNS, SASEGT.

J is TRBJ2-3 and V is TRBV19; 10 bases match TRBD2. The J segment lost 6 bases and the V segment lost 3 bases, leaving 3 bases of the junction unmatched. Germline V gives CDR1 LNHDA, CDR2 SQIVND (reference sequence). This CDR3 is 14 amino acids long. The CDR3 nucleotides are TGTGCCAGTAGTATTACTAGCGGGGCGGATACGCAGTATTTT. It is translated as CASSITSGADTQYF.

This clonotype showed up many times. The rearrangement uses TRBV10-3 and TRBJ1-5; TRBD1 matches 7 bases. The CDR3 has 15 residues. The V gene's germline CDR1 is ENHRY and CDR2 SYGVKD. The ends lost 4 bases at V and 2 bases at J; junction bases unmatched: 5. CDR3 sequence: CAISAGGDCNQPQHF. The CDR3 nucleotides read TGTGCCATCAGTGCAGGGGGGGACTGCAATCAGCCCCAGCATTTT.

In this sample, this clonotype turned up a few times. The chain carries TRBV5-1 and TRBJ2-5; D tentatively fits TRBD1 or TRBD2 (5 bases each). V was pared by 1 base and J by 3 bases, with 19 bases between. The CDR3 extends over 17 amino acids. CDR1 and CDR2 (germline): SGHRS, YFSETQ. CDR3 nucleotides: TGCGCCAGCAGCTTGTCCTCCGGCGGGCAGGGCGAAGAGACCCAGTACTTC. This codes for CASSLSSGGQGEETQYF.

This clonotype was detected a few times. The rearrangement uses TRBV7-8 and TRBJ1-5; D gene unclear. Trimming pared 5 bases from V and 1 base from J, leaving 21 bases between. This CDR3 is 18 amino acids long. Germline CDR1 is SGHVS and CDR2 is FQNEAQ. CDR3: CASSPDSLLRVSNQPQHF. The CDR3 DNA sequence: TGTGCCAGCAGCCCCGACTCACTCTTACGAGTAAGCAATCAGCCCCAGCATTTT.

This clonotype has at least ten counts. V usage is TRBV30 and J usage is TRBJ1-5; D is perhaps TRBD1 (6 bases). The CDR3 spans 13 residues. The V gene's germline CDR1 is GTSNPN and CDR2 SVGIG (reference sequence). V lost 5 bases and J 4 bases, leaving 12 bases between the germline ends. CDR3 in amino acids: CAWRRGNNQPQHF. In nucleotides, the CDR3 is TGTGCCTGGCGCAGGGGTAATAATCAGCCCCAGCATTTT. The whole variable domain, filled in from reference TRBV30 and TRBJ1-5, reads SQTIHQWPATLVQPVGSPLSLECTVEGTSNPNLYWYRQAAGRGLQLLFYSVGIGQISSEVPQNLSASRPQDRQFILSSKKLLLSDSGFYLCAWRRGNNQPQHFGDGTRLSIL.

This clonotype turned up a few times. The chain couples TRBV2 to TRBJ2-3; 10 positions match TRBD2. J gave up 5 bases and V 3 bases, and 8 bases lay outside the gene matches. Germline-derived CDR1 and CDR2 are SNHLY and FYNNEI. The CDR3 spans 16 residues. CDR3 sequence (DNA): TGTGCCAGCAGTGAGTCACAGCGGGGGGGAAAAGATACGCAGTATTTT. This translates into CASSESQRGGKDTQYF.

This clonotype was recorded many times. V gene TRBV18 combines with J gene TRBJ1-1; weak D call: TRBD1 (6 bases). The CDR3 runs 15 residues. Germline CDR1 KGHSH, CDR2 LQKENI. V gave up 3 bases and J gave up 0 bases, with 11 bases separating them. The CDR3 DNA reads TGTGCCAGCTCACCCCGACAGGACCTGAACACTGAAGCTTTCTTT. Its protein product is CASSPRQDLNTEAFF.

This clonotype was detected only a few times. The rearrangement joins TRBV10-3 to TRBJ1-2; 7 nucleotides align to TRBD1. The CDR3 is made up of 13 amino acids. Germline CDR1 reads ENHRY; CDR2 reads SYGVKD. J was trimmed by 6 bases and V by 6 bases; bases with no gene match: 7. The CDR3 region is CAISLGGGDGYTF. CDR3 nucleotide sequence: TGTGCCATCAGCCTAGGGGGCGGGGATGGCTACACCTTC.

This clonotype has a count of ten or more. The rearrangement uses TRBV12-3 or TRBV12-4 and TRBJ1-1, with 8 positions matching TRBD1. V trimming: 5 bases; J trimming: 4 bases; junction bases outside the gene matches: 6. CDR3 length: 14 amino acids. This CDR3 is CASSLDRGGTEAFF. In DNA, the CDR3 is TGTGCCAGCAGTCTAGACAGGGGCGGCACTGAAGCTTTCTTT.

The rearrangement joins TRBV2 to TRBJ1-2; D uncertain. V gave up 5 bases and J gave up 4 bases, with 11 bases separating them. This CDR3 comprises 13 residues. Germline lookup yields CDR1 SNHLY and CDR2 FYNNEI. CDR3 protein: CASSPGNRYGYTF. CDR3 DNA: TGTGCCAGCAGTCCGGGAAACCGCTATGGCTACACCTTC.

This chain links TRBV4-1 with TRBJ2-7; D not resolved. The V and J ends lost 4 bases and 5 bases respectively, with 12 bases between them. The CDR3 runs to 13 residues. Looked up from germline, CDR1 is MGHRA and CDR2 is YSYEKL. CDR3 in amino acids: CASSRANQDEQYF. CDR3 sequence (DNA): TGCGCCAGCAGCCGGGCCAACCAGGACGAGCAGTACTTC.

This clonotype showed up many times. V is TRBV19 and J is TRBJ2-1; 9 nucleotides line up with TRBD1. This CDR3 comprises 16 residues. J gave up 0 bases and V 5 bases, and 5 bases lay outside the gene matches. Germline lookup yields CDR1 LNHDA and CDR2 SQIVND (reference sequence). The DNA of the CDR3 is TGTGCCAGTAGTCAACAGGGGGCCAGCTCCTACAATGAGCAGTTCTTC. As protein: CASSQQGASSYNEQFF.

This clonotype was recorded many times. The CDR3 nucleotides are TGCAGTGCTAGGACAGGTACCAATCAGCCCCAGCATTTT. Protein: CSARTGTNQPQHF. The chain carries TRBV20-1 and TRBJ1-5; D might be TRBD1 (6 bases). Germline lookup yields CDR1 DFQATT and CDR2 SNEGSKA (reference sequence). Trimming left V 3 bases short and J 3 bases short, with 9 bases between. This CDR3 contains 13 residues.

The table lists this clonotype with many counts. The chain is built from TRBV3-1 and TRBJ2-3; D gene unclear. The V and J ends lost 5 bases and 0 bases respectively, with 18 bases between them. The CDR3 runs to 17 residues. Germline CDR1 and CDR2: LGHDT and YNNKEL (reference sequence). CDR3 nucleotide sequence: TGTGCCAGCAGCGCTGATTCCGAAACAGCTAGCACAGATACGCAGTATTTT. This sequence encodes CASSADSETASTDTQYF.

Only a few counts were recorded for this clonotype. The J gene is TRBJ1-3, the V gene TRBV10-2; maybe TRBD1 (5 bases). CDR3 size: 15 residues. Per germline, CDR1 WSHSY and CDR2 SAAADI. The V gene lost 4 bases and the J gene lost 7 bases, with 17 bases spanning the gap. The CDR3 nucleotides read TGCGCCAGCAGTGTTGACAGCCCTCTCGGGAACACCATATATTTT. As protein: CASSVDSPLGNTIYF.

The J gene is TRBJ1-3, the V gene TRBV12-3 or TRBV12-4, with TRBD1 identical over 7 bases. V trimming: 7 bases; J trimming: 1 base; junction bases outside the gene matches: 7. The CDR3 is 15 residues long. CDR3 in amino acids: CASINRGGSGNTIYF. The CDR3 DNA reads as TGTGCCAGCATTAACAGGGGAGGATCTGGAAACACCATATATTTT.